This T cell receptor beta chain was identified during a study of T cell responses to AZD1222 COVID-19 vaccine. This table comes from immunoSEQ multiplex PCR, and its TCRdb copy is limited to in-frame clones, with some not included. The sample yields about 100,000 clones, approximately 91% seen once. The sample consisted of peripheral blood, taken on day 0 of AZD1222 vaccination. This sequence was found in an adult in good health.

CDR3 protein: CASRGDGVEKLFF. The CDR3 DNA is TGTGCCAGCAGAGGGGACGGGGTTGAAAAACTGTTTTTT. V usage is TRBV27 and J usage is TRBJ1-4, with D possibly matching TRBD1 (5 bases). Looked up from germline, CDR1 is MNHEY and CDR2 is SMNVEV (reference sequence). V was shortened by 6 bases and J by 7 bases, with 12 bases between the two germline ends. This CDR3 region has 13 residues.